One and the same sample provided the 26 T cell receptor beta chains below, sequenced in a study of blood T cell repertoires in COVID-19. This table comes from immunoSEQ multiplex PCR, and its TCRdb copy is limited to in-frame clones, with some not included. Among about 66,000 clones listed, about 91% were seen once. Sequencing input: peripheral blood. These receptors originate from a human donor in a cohort sampled during active COVID-19.

Only a few counts were recorded for this clone. V gene TRBV2 combines with J gene TRBJ1-1; D is unclear. CDR3 length: 14 residues. V lost 5 bases and J lost 1, with 11 bases in between. Germline CDR1 reads SNHLY; CDR2 reads FYNNEI. The CDR3 loop reads CASSSGLKNTEAFF. CDR3 bases: TGTGCCAGCAGTTCAGGCCTTAAGAACACTGAAGCTTTCTTT.

Here the CDR3 reads CASDSWGGETQYF. The CDR3 DNA is TGCGCCAGCGACTCATGGGGGGGCGAGACCCAGTACTTC. The chain uses TRBV23-1 and TRBJ2-5; weak D call: TRBD2 (7 bases). TRBV23-1 is an ORF, and what it does is uncertain. V was pared by 8 bases and J by 5 bases, with 15 bases between. This CDR3 comprises 13 residues.

This chain uses TRBV12-3 or TRBV12-4 with TRBJ1-2; the D is unclear. V lost 5 bases and J 7 bases, leaving 11 bases between the germline ends. The CDR3 runs 12 residues. In nucleotides, the CDR3 is TGTGCCAGCAGTAGAGGAGATACTGGCTACACCTTC. Translating gives CASSRGDTGYTF.

The chain combines TRBV3-1 (or the pseudogene TRBV3-2) with TRBJ1-5; 7 bases are shared with TRBD1. This CDR3 is built from 14 residues. CDR1 is LGHDT, CDR2 YNNKEL, per germline (reference sequence). Trimming at V came to 6 bases and at J to 3 bases, leaving 5 bases not matched to a gene. The CDR3 DNA reads TGTGCCAGCAGGCGACAGGGTCCCAATCAGCCCCAGCATTTT. It encodes CASRRQGPNQPQHF.

The chain links TRBV12-3 or TRBV12-4 to TRBJ2-3, with a weak D call TRBD2 (5 bases). The CDR3 length is 12 residues. Trimming shortened V by 3 bases and J by 4 bases, and 5 bases separated the two germline ends. The CDR3 reads CASSFSADTQYF. DNA of the CDR3: TGTGCCAGCAGTTTTAGCGCAGATACGCAGTATTTT.

V is TRBV9 and J is TRBJ2-5; possibly TRBD2 for D (5 bases). Germline V gene data show CDR1 as SGDLS and CDR2 as YYNGEE. This CDR3 has 13 amino acids. V lost 3 bases to trimming and J lost 2 bases, with 8 bases between them. CDR3 region: CASSGGSQETQYF. The CDR3 DNA sequence: TGTGCCAGCAGCGGAGGGTCTCAAGAGACCCAGTACTTC.

The chain uses TRBV20-1 and TRBJ2-5, with TRBD2 matching 12 bases. Per the germline V gene, CDR1 is DFQATT and CDR2 is SNEGSKA (reference sequence). The CDR3 totals 17 residues. Losses at the gene ends were 3 bases for V and 4 bases for J; bases not matched to a gene: 12. This chain's CDR3 is CSASLASGGALGETQYF. In DNA form, the CDR3 reads TGCAGTGCTAGTTTAGCTAGCGGGGGGGCTTTAGGAGAGACCCAGTACTTC.

The count of this clone is one. The gene calls are TRBV14 and TRBJ1-2; 11 nucleotides agree with TRBD1. CDR1 and CDR2 from the germline V gene are SGHDN and FVKESK. The CDR3 has 15 amino acids. With V trimmed by 3 bases and J by 4 bases, 4 bases remained unmatched. The CDR3 region is CASSQRDRGSYGYTF. The CDR3 region has the DNA TGTGCCAGCAGCCAGAGGGACAGGGGGAGCTATGGCTACACCTTC.

The chain links TRBV7-2 to TRBJ1-2; tentative D call: TRBD1 (6 bases). V lost 5 bases to trimming and J lost 1 base, with 14 bases between them. There are 15 residues in the CDR3. Germline V gene sequence: CDR1 SGHTA, CDR2 FQGNSA. The CDR3 DNA is TGTGCCAGCAGCATAGACAGGAACGATAACTATGGCTACACCTTC. Translation: CASSIDRNDNYGYTF. The entire variable domain, with the rest obtained from reference TRBV7-2 and TRBJ1-2, is as follows: GAGVSQSPSNKVTEKGKDVELRCDPISGHTALYWYRQSLGQGLEFLIYFQGNSAPDKSGLPSDRFSAERTGGSVSTLTIQRTQQEDSAVYLCASSIDRNDNYGYTFGSGTRLTVV.

J is TRBJ1-2 and V is TRBV4-3, with D tentatively TRBD1 (5 bases). With 3 bases removed from V and 4 bases from J, the gap between germline ends came to 15 bases. CDR3 length equals 15 residues. Germline lookup yields CDR1 LGHNA and CDR2 YSLEER. Written as DNA, the CDR3 is TGCGCCAGCAGCCACACCCCCGACAGTTTCTATGGCTACACCTTC. Residues: CASSHTPDSFYGYTF.

This clone ranks as medium-sized. V usage is TRBV5-8 and J usage is TRBJ1-5; perhaps TRBD1 as D (6 bases). The germline CDR1 and CDR2 sequences are SGHTS and YDEGEE. V gave up 0 bases and J gave up 3 bases, with 10 bases separating them. CDR3 size: 15 residues. The CDR3 DNA reads TGTGCCAGCAGCTTGGAGGGGGTTCCCAATCAGCCCCAGCATTTT. Amino acid sequence: CASSLEGVPNQPQHF.

This clone was counted once. This chain joins TRBV7-9 and TRBJ1-4, with D unclear. This CDR3 is 16 amino acids long. In germline, CDR1 is SEHNR, CDR2 FQNEAQ (reference sequence). The V gene lost 5 bases and the J gene lost 0 bases, with 13 bases spanning the gap. The CDR3 here is CASSHYRSTTNEKLFF. In DNA form, the CDR3 reads TGTGCCAGCAGCCACTACCGGTCGACAACTAATGAAAAACTGTTTTTT. Combining the CDR3 with reference TRBV7-9 and TRBJ1-4 gives the whole variable domain DTGVSQNPRHKITKRGQNVTFRCDPISEHNRLYWYRQTLGQGPEFLTYFQNEAQLEKSRLLSDRFSAERPKGSFSTLEIQRTEQGDSAMYLCASSHYRSTTNEKLFFGSGTQLSVL.

V and J are TRBV27 and TRBJ2-7, with 10 bases identical to TRBD2. From germline, CDR1 is MNHEY and CDR2 SMNVEV (reference sequence). CDR3 length: 15 amino acids. V lost 6 bases, J lost 4 bases, and 9 bases stayed unmatched. The CDR3 protein is CASSRLAGLVYEQYF. The DNA for the CDR3 is TGTGCCAGCAGCAGACTAGCGGGTCTGGTTTACGAGCAGTACTTC.

The chain links TRBV28 to TRBJ2-1; 7 nucleotides line up with TRBD1. Trimming took 5 bases from V and 4 from J; bases not matched to a gene: 11. This CDR3 spans 16 amino acids. CDR1 is MDHEN, CDR2 SYDVKM, per germline. This CDR3 reads CASSTAGTDPYNEQFF. CDR3 coding DNA: TGTGCCAGCAGTACGGCCGGGACAGATCCATACAATGAGCAGTTCTTC.

The rearrangement uses TRBV19 and TRBJ1-1, with 8 bases identical to TRBD1. This CDR3 has 17 amino acids. Germline V gene lookup returns CDR1 LNHDA and CDR2 SQIVND (reference sequence). Losses at the gene ends were 3 bases for V and 0 bases for J; bases not matched to a gene: 9. DNA for the CDR3: TGTGCCAGTAGTATCAGGACAGGGAAAGCCATGAACACTGAAGCTTTCTTT. It encodes CASSIRTGKAMNTEAFF.

This chain joins TRBV5-1 and TRBJ1-4; perhaps TRBD1 as D (5 bases). The V gene lost 0 bases and the J gene lost 6 bases, with 9 bases spanning the gap. The CDR3 is made up of 14 amino acids. Germline V gene data show CDR1 as SGHRS and CDR2 as YFSETQ. In DNA, the CDR3 is TGCGCCAGCAGCTTGGCGGGGGGTGATGAAAAACTGTTTTTT. Translation gives CASSLAGGDEKLFF. Full variable domain (rest looked up from reference TRBV5-1 and TRBJ1-4): KAGVTQTPRYLIKTRGQQVTLSCSPISGHRSVSWYQQTPGQGLQFLFEYFSETQRNKGNFPGRFSGRQFSNSRSEMNVSTLELGDSALYLCASSLAGGDEKLFFGSGTQLSVL.

This sequence joins TRBV7-3 and TRBJ1-1, with TRBD1 identical over 7 bases. The CDR3 runs 13 residues. J lost 11 bases, V lost 1 base, and 7 bases had no gene match. Germline values: CDR1 SGHTA, CDR2 FQGTGA. CDR3 amino acids: CASSLRQGRGAFF. Written as DNA, the CDR3 is TGTGCCAGCAGCTTAAGACAGGGTCGTGGGGCTTTCTTT.

V usage is TRBV4-2 and J usage is TRBJ2-2; 8 bases are a match to TRBD2. The CDR3 length is 17 residues. The ends lost 1 base at V and 0 bases at J; junction bases unmatched: 4. The V gene's germline CDR1 is LGHNA and CDR2 YNFKEQ. CDR3 region: CASSQGFGGANTGELFF. CDR3 bases: TGTGCCAGCAGCCAAGGGTTCGGGGGGGCGAACACCGGGGAGCTGTTTTTT.

The V call is TRBV7-9, the J call TRBJ1-1; TRBD1 aligns across 7 bases. Germline V gene data show CDR1 as SEHNR and CDR2 as FQNEAQ (reference sequence). The CDR3 is 15 amino acids. V gave up 3 bases and J gave up 1 base; unmatched junction bases: 5. The CDR3 DNA follows: TGTGCCAGCAGCTTTTTTGGACAGGAGAACACTGAAGCTTTCTTT. As protein: CASSFFGQENTEAFF. Filled out from reference TRBV7-9 and TRBJ1-1, the complete variable domain reads DTGVSQNPRHKITKRGQNVTFRCDPISEHNRLYWYRQTLGQGPEFLTYFQNEAQLEKSRLLSDRFSAERPKGSFSTLEIQRTEQGDSAMYLCASSFFGQENTEAFFGQGTRLTVV.

V gene TRBV6-1 combines with J gene TRBJ2-4, with D possibly matching TRBD2 (6 bases). This CDR3 is 14 amino acids long. Trimming removed 0 bases from V and 7 bases from J, with 10 bases in between. In germline, CDR1 is MNHNS, CDR2 SASEGT. CDR3 sequence reads: CASSEAGGRNIQYF. In nucleotides, the CDR3 is TGTGCCAGCAGTGAAGCGGGGGGTAGGAACATTCAGTACTTC.

The rearrangement links TRBV11-3 to TRBJ2-7, with 14 bases matching TRBD2. V was clipped by 5 bases and J by 2 bases; unmatched bases: 14. The CDR3 is made up of 19 amino acids. The germline V gene encodes CDR1 SGHNT and CDR2 YENEEA. As DNA, the CDR3 is TGTGCCAGCAGCCCGGGGGTGGGACTAGCGGGGGAACTGACCTACGAGCAGTACTTC. Translation gives CASSPGVGLAGELTYEQYF.

In this sample, this clone turned up once. V is TRBV10-1 and J is TRBJ1-2, with D tentatively TRBD1 (6 bases). Germline V gives CDR1 WNHNN, CDR2 SYGVQD (reference sequence). The CDR3 spans 17 residues. V was clipped by 2 bases and J by 1 base, with 17 bases between them. The CDR3 DNA follows: TGCGCCAGCAGTGAGGCCCTTCGTGGGGGCGATAACTATGGCTACACCTTC. Translated: CASSEALRGGDNYGYTF.

This chain joins TRBV18 and TRBJ2-5; 12 nucleotides agree with TRBD1. With 3 bases clipped from V and 5 bases from J, the junction kept 7 bases outside the gene matches. Germline values: CDR1 KGHSH, CDR2 LQKENI. The CDR3 sequence is 16 residues long. The CDR3, as DNA: TGTGCCAGCTCACCCCTAGGGACAGGGGGCAGGGAGACCCAGTACTTC. Residues: CASSPLGTGGRETQYF.

The chain couples TRBV13 to TRBJ2-3, with TRBD2 matching 10 bases. This CDR3 is built from 17 residues. Germline CDR1 and CDR2: PRHDT and FYEKMQ (reference sequence). V trimming: 3 bases; J trimming: 4 bases; junction bases outside the gene matches: 10. CDR3 sequence (DNA): TGTGCCAGCAGCTTCCAAAGTCCTAGCGGGGGCGCAGATACGCAGTATTTT. It yields the protein CASSFQSPSGGADTQYF.

The chain is built from TRBV2 and TRBJ2-1, with 14 bases lining up with TRBD2. Per germline, CDR1 SNHLY and CDR2 FYNNEI. V lost 5 bases and J lost 5; bases outside the gene matches: 2. The CDR3 sequence is 15 residues long. CDR3 in amino acids: CASSPGLAGDNEQFF. CDR3 bases: TGTGCCAGCAGTCCGGGACTAGCGGGAGACAATGAGCAGTTCTTC.

The chain combines TRBV2 with TRBJ2-7, with 7 bases aligning to TRBD1. Germline trimming cut 6 bases from V and 4 bases from J; bases unmatched to any gene: 3. CDR3 length: 12 amino acids. From germline, CDR1 is SNHLY and CDR2 FYNNEI. Written as DNA, the CDR3 is TGTGCCAGCAGCGCACAGGGGTACGAGCAGTACTTC. Its protein product is CASSAQGYEQYF.